A selection of T cell receptor beta chains follows, all from one sample in a study of T cells after posttransplantation cyclophosphamide. Method: immunoSEQ multiplex PCR; TCRdb's copy keeps in-frame clones and lacks some. The table includes around 23,000 clones, approximately 71% detected once. Sequenced input: memory CD4+ T cells sorted from PBMCs. Receptors were obtained from a woman in her sixties in good health, CMV-negative, and a related stem cell transplant donor. The CDR3 runs from the conserved cysteine through the conserved F or W.

j_gene: TRBJ2-5; v_gene: TRBV7-9; CDR3aa: CASSRGETQYF
j_gene: TRBJ2-1; v_gene: TRBV21-1; CDR3aa: CASSTSGRNYNEQFF
j_gene: TRBJ2-7; v_gene: TRBV9; CDR3aa: CASSVGTGAGEQYF
j_gene: TRBJ2-1; v_gene: TRBV18; CDR3aa: CASSPGLAEYNEQFF
j_gene: TRBJ2-7; v_gene: TRBV6-5; CDR3aa: CASRLSYSYEQYF
j_gene: TRBJ1-1; v_gene: TRBV2; CDR3aa: CASSEALRGEAFF
j_gene: TRBJ1-2; v_gene: TRBV15; CDR3aa: CATSSRIRLSNYGYTF
j_gene: TRBJ1-3; v_gene: TRBV19; CDR3aa: CASSGRRTGSSGNTIYF
j_gene: TRBJ2-3; v_gene: TRBV30; CDR3aa: CAWSNGLGFGTDTQYF
j_gene: TRBJ2-1; v_gene: TRBV30; CDR3aa: CAWSVHAGDDEQFF
j_gene: TRBJ2-5; v_gene: TRBV2; CDR3aa: CASRNGLEETQYF
j_gene: TRBJ2-5; v_gene: TRBV9; CDR3aa: CASSAGGGIQETQYF
j_gene: TRBJ2-3; v_gene: TRBV7-9; CDR3aa: CASSLTSGREDTQYF
j_gene: TRBJ1-6; v_gene: TRBV27; CDR3aa: CASSLSSGSYNSPLHF
j_gene: TRBJ2-5; v_gene: TRBV7-2; CDR3aa: CASSSPGQGGETQYF
j_gene: TRBJ2-7; v_gene: TRBV2; CDR3aa: CASSEIRYEQYF
j_gene: TRBJ1-4; v_gene: TRBV10-1; CDR3aa: CASSQGGEKLFF
j_gene: TRBJ2-1; v_gene: TRBV30; CDR3aa: CAWRGWRNEQFF
j_gene: TRBJ1-2; v_gene: TRBV30; CDR3aa: CASEGANYGYTF
j_gene: TRBJ2-3; v_gene: TRBV18; CDR3aa: CASSPPTGGGDTQYF
j_gene: TRBJ2-1; v_gene: TRBV7-9; CDR3aa: CASSPGGGIRSNEQFF
j_gene: TRBJ2-7; v_gene: TRBV28; CDR3aa: CATRTSGRASVFVYEQYF
j_gene: TRBJ1-1; v_gene: TRBV6-5; CDR3aa: CASSYSGALRTEAFF
j_gene: TRBJ1-6; v_gene: TRBV18; CDR3aa: CASSAGGFDSPLHF
j_gene: TRBJ1-2; v_gene: TRBV6-1; CDR3aa: CASSEHGGGGYTF
j_gene: TRBJ2-1; v_gene: TRBV5-1; CDR3aa: CASSLYDRADNEQFF
j_gene: TRBJ2-2; v_gene: TRBV19; CDR3aa: CASKVQGSGGELFF
j_gene: TRBJ1-5; v_gene: TRBV6-5; CDR3aa: CASSYSGAQPQHF
j_gene: TRBJ2-1; v_gene: TRBV11-2; CDR3aa: CASSSASGAYNEQFF
j_gene: TRBJ1-5; v_gene: TRBV2; CDR3aa: CASTPNGVDQPQHF
j_gene: TRBJ1-6; v_gene: TRBV21-1; CDR3aa: CASSKEPGQGASNSPLHF
j_gene: TRBJ2-3; v_gene: TRBV7-2; CDR3aa: CASSLVMDTQYF
j_gene: TRBJ2-7; v_gene: TRBV9; CDR3aa: CASSPSGRSSYEQYF
j_gene: TRBJ2-7; v_gene: TRBV2; CDR3aa: CASSGGASQQYF
j_gene: TRBJ2-6; v_gene: TRBV7-2; CDR3aa: CASSPQALSGANVLTF
j_gene: TRBJ2-3; v_gene: TRBV11-2; CDR3aa: CASSYHPGQGADTQYF
j_gene: TRBJ1-2; v_gene: TRBV7-9; CDR3aa: CASSPRRPENGYTF
j_gene: TRBJ1-5; v_gene: TRBV19; CDR3aa: CASKGQFNQPQHF
j_gene: TRBJ2-7; v_gene: TRBV19; CDR3aa: CATPTPPDRRAYEQYF
j_gene: TRBJ2-7; v_gene: TRBV6-5; CDR3aa: CASSYWGPSYEQYF
j_gene: TRBJ2-1; v_gene: TRBV12-5; CDR3aa: CASGLLLSGLYNEQFF
j_gene: TRBJ2-7; v_gene: TRBV28; CDR3aa: CASSFRRAGAPSYEQYF
j_gene: TRBJ1-5; v_gene: TRBV19; CDR3aa: CASSIQTGSYSNQPQHF
j_gene: TRBJ2-7; v_gene: TRBV6-1; CDR3aa: CASSLRDRGVYEQYF
j_gene: TRBJ2-2; v_gene: TRBV7-2; CDR3aa: CASSLRGRRFGGELFF
j_gene: TRBJ2-7; v_gene: TRBV6-5; CDR3aa: CASSYPGTYEQYF
j_gene: TRBJ1-2; v_gene: TRBV6-1; CDR3aa: CASSEAGGTGFLSRPGYTF